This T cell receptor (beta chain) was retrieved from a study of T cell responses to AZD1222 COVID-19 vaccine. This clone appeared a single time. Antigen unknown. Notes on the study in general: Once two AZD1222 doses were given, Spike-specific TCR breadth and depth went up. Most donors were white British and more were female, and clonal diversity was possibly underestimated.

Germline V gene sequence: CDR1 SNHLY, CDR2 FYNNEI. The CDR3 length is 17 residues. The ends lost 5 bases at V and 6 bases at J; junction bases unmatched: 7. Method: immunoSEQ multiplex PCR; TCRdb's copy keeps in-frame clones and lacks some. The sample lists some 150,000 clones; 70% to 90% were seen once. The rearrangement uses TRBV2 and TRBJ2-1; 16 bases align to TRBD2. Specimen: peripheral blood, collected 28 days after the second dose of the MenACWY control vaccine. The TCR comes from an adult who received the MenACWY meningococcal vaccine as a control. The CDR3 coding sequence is TGTGCCAGCAGTAATCCCGGGACTAGCGGGGGGGCCAATGAGCAGTTCTTC. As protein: CASSNPGTSGGANEQFF.